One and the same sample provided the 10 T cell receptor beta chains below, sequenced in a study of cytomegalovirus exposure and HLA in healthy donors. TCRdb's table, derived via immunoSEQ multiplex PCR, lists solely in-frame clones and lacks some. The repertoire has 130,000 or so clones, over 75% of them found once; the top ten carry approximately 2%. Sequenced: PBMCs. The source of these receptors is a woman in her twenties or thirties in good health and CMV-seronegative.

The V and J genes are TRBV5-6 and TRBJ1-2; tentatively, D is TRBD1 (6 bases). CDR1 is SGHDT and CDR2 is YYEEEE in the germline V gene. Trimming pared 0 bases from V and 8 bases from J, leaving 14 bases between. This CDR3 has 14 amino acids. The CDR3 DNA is TGTGCCAGCAGCTTGGCCACAGGGTTTGTCGGCTACACCTTC. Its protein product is CASSLATGFVGYTF.

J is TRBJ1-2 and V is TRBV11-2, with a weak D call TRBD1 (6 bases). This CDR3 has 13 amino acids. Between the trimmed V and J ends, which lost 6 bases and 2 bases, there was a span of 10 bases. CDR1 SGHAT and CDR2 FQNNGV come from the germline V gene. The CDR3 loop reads CASRADRNYGYTF. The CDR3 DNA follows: TGTGCCAGCAGGGCTGACAGGAACTATGGCTACACCTTC.

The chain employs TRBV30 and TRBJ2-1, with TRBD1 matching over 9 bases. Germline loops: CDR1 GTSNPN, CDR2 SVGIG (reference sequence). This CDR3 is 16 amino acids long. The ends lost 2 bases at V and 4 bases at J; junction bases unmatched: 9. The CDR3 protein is CAWSPPDRGGYNEQFF. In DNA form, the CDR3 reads TGTGCCTGGAGTCCCCCGGACAGGGGAGGGTACAATGAGCAGTTCTTC.

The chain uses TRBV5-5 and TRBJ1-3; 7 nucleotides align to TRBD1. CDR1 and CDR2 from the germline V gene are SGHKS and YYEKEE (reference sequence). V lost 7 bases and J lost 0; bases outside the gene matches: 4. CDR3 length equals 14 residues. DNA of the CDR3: TGTGCCAGCGCCCGGGACAGCTCTGGAAACACCATATATTTT. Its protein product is CASARDSSGNTIYF.

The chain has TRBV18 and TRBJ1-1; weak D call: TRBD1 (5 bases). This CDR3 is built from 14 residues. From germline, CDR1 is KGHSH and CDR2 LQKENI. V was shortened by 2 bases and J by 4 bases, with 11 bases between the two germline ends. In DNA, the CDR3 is TGTGCCAGCTCACCAGCCCGGGGGATCACTGAAGCTTTCTTT. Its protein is CASSPARGITEAFF.

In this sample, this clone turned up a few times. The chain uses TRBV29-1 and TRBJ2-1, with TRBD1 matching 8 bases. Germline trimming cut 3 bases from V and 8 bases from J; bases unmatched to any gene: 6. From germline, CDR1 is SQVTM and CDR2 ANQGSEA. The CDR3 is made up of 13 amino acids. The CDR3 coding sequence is TGCAGCGTTGATCGGGCAGGGGGCGATGAGCAGTTCTTC. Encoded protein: CSVDRAGGDEQFF.

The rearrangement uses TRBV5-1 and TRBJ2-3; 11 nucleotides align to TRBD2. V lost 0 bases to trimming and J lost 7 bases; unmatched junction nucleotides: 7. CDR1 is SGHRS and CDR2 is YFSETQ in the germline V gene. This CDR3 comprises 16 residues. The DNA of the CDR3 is TGCGCCAGCAGCTTGGTGTTTAGCGGGGGGGCGAATACGCAGTATTTT. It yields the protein CASSLVFSGGANTQYF.

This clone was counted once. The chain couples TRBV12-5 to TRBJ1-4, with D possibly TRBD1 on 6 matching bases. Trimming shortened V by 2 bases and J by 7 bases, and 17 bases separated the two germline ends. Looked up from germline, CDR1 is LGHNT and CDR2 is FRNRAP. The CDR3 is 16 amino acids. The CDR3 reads CASGLLEYRVAEKLFF. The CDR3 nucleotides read TGTGCTAGTGGTTTGTTAGAGTACAGGGTGGCTGAAAAACTGTTTTTT.

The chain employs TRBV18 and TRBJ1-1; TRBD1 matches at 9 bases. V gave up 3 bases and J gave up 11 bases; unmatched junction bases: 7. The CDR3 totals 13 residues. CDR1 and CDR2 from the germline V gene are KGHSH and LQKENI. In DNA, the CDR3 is TGTGCCAGCTCACCGTCCCGGGACAGGGACGCTTTCTTT. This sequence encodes CASSPSRDRDAFF.

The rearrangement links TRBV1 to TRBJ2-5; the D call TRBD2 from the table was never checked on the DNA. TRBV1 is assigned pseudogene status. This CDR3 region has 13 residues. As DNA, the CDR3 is TGCACCAGCAGCCTACCTAGCGGCGAGACCCAGTACTTC. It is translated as CTSSLPSGETQYF.